A single sample gave rise to the 18 T cell receptor beta chains below, sequenced in a study of T cells in localized non-small cell lung cancer. The repertoire was sequenced with immunoSEQ multiplex PCR; TCRdb's copy has only in-frame clones and lacks some. Among about 1,100 clones listed, 20% to 30% were seen once. The source material was lung tumor tissue, sampled before any cancer treatment. All receptors come from a male donor aged 60 or over with stage III squamous cell lung carcinoma.

The rearrangement links TRBV18 to TRBJ1-6, with 9 bases that match TRBD1. Germline CDR1 KGHSH, CDR2 LQKENI. The V segment lost 3 bases and the J segment 11 bases; nucleotides outside the gene matches: 5. This CDR3 comprises 14 residues. The CDR3 sequence is CASSPEGQGTPLHF. CDR3 nucleotides: TGTGCCAGCTCACCTGAAGGACAGGGGACACCCCTCCACTTT.

A single count supports this clone. The chain combines TRBV19 with TRBJ2-7; D tentatively fits TRBD1 or TRBD2 (5 bases each). With 4 bases removed from V and 2 bases from J, the gap between germline ends came to 12 bases. Germline-derived CDR1 and CDR2 are LNHDA and SQIVND (reference sequence). CDR3 length equals 14 residues. CDR3 coding DNA: TGTGCCAGTAGTAACCGGGACGAAGCCTACGAGCAGTACTTC. This encodes CASSNRDEAYEQYF.

The chain links TRBV9 to TRBJ2-3; D remains unclear. Germline CDR1 and CDR2: SGDLS and YYNGEE. V lost 4 bases to trimming and J lost 2 bases, with 8 bases between them. The CDR3 spans 13 residues. CDR3 nucleotide sequence: TGTGCCAGCAGCACGGACCACACAGATACGCAGTATTTT. The encoded protein is CASSTDHTDTQYF. Filled out from reference TRBV9 and TRBJ2-3, the complete variable domain reads DSGVTQTPKHLITATGQRVTLRCSPRSGDLSVYWYQQSLDQGLQFLIQYYNGEERAKGNILERFSAQQFPDLHSELNLSSLELGDSALYFCASSTDHTDTQYFGPGTRLTVL.

The chain is built from TRBV18 and TRBJ1-1; 9 bases map to TRBD1. The J segment lost 3 bases and the V segment lost 8 bases, leaving 10 bases of the junction unmatched. Looked up from germline, CDR1 is KGHSH and CDR2 is LQKENI. The CDR3 contains 15 residues. The CDR3 sequence: CASRHRGPLDTEAFF. CDR3 in DNA: TGTGCCAGCCGACACAGGGGGCCATTGGACACTGAAGCTTTCTTT.

This clone rates as medium-sized (0.01 to 0.1%). The chain recombines TRBV11-3 with TRBJ1-2; D unresolved. Per the germline V gene, CDR1 is SGHNT and CDR2 is YENEEA. Trimming removed 0 bases from V and 0 bases from J, with 11 bases in between. The length of the CDR3 is 16 residues. The CDR3 protein is CASSLEEGSANYGYTF. CDR3 DNA sequence: TGTGCCAGCAGCTTAGAAGAGGGATCAGCTAACTATGGCTACACCTTC.

The chain links TRBV6-8 to TRBJ1-1; D not certain. The CDR3 sequence is 15 residues long. Trimming left V 7 bases short and J 0 bases short, with 15 bases between. Germline loops: CDR1 MNHGY, CDR2 SAAAGT. The CDR3 sequence: CASMLSWSMNTEAFF. The CDR3 bases are TGTGCCAGCATGCTGAGTTGGAGCATGAACACTGAAGCTTTCTTT.

This clone came up once. The CDR3 loop reads CAAGDSFSGELFF. CDR3 coding DNA: TGTGCCGCCGGGGACAGTTTTAGCGGAGAGCTGTTTTTT. The gene calls are TRBV19 and TRBJ2-2; possibly TRBD1 for D (7 bases). Deletions cut 11 bases from V and 11 bases from J, with 21 bases between. This CDR3 is built from 13 residues. From germline, CDR1 is LNHDA and CDR2 SQIVND (reference sequence). The full variable domain, in which reference TRBV19 and TRBJ2-2 provide the parts outside the CDR3, is DGGITQSPKYLFRKEGQNVTLSCEQNLNHDAMYWYRQDPGQGLRLIYYSQIVNDFQKGDIAEGYSVSREKKESFPLTVTSAQKNPTAFYLCAAGDSFSGELFFGEGSRLTVL.

J is TRBJ1-1 and V is TRBV6-8; a weak D match, TRBD1 (5 bases). The germline gives CDR1 MNHGY, CDR2 SAAAGT. The CDR3 spans 13 residues. V was shortened by 4 bases and J by 6 bases, with 12 bases between the two germline ends. The CDR3 DNA is TGTGCCAGCAGTTCGGCGGGGGGTGCTGAAGCTTTCTTT. It translates to CASSSAGGAEAFF.

The rearrangement joins TRBV19 to TRBJ2-2; 7 bases are a match to TRBD1. There are 15 residues in the CDR3. CDR1 is LNHDA, CDR2 SQIVND, per germline (reference sequence). The junction had 7 bases not matched to a gene; V was cut back by 8 bases and J by 1 base. The CDR3 region has the DNA TGTGCCAGTTCACCCGGGACAGTGAACACCGGGGAGCTGTTTTTT. This gives the protein CASSPGTVNTGELFF. Looking up the rest from reference TRBV19 and TRBJ2-2 gives the full variable domain: DGGITQSPKYLFRKEGQNVTLSCEQNLNHDAMYWYRQDPGQGLRLIYYSQIVNDFQKGDIAEGYSVSREKKESFPLTVTSAQKNPTAFYLCASSPGTVNTGELFFGEGSRLTVL.

This clone was detected only a few times. V and J are TRBV6-8 and TRBJ2-1; 10 bases fit TRBD2. J lost 9 bases, V lost 5 bases, and 10 bases had no gene match. CDR1 MNHGY and CDR2 SAAAGT come from the germline V gene. This CDR3 contains 15 residues. The CDR3 DNA reads as TGTGCCAGCAGTGACAAGCGGGAGGGCCTAGGTGAGCAGTTCTTC. This encodes CASSDKREGLGEQFF.

The rearrangement uses TRBV11-3 and TRBJ1-4; 9 nucleotides line up with TRBD1. This CDR3 is built from 15 residues. Trimming removed 5 bases from V and 3 bases from J; junction bases left unmatched: 4. Germline V gives CDR1 SGHNT, CDR2 YENEEA. The CDR3 loop reads CASSPDRGPNEKLFF. The CDR3 DNA reads as TGTGCCAGCAGCCCGGACAGGGGACCTAATGAAAAACTGTTTTTT.

The chain joins TRBV9 to TRBJ1-1; D not certain. V shed 5 bases and J shed 1 base, with 6 bases lying between them. The CDR3 extends over 12 amino acids. CDR1 SGDLS and CDR2 YYNGEE come from the germline V gene. The CDR3 loop is CASSEQNTEAFF. The CDR3 nucleotides are TGTGCCAGCAGTGAACAGAACACTGAAGCTTTCTTT. Looking up the rest from reference TRBV9 and TRBJ1-1 gives the full variable domain: DSGVTQTPKHLITATGQRVTLRCSPRSGDLSVYWYQQSLDQGLQFLIQYYNGEERAKGNILERFSAQQFPDLHSELNLSSLELGDSALYFCASSEQNTEAFFGQGTRLTVV.

In its sample, this clone ranks as large. This chain uses TRBV9 with TRBJ1-1, with D perhaps matching TRBD1 (5 bases). The V gene lost 0 bases and the J gene lost 4 bases, with 16 bases spanning the gap. Germline CDR1 SGDLS, CDR2 YYNGEE. This CDR3 is built from 16 residues. CDR3 sequence (DNA): TGTGCCAGCAGCGTAGCAGCAGGGTCTATGGGCACTGAAGCTTTCTTT. Protein product: CASSVAAGSMGTEAFF.

This chain links TRBV14 with TRBJ1-6, with TRBD1 matching 8 bases. Germline V lookup: CDR1 SGHDN, CDR2 FVKESK. The V gene end was trimmed by 6 bases and the J gene end by 7 bases; junction bases not matched to a gene: 5. The CDR3 loop spans 14 amino acids. The CDR3 region has the DNA TGTGCCAGCAGGGAGACAGGGGTGAATTCACCCCTCCACTTT. This gives the protein CASRETGVNSPLHF.

This clone occurred a few times. At one of its ends the junction is not consistent with the germline gene, which may arise from a read error. The chain uses TRBV6-8 and TRBJ1-1; 7 positions match TRBD1. This CDR3 is 13 amino acids long. The V gene's germline CDR1 is MNHGY and CDR2 SAAAGT. CDR3 region: CASSLTGNAEAFF. CDR3 coding DNA: TGTGCCAGCAGCCTGACAGGGAACGCTGAAGCTTTCTTT.

The J gene is TRBJ1-2, the V gene TRBV19, with 7 bases identical to TRBD1. The CDR3 sequence is 13 residues long. Trimming cost V 7 bases and J 3 bases; bases outside gene matches: 5. CDR1 and CDR2 (germline): LNHDA, SQIVND (reference sequence). CDR3: CASTTGVHYGYTF. CDR3 bases: TGTGCCAGTACAACAGGGGTCCACTATGGCTACACCTTC.

This clone was seen a few times. J is TRBJ2-3 and V is TRBV6-7; D is undetermined. TRBV6-7 is labeled an ORF, and its function is uncertain. This CDR3 is built from 16 residues. V dropped 6 bases and J dropped 2 bases, with 18 bases sitting between them. This CDR3 is CASRSTPTFSTDTQYF. The CDR3 coding sequence is TGTGCCAGCAGATCGACACCAACTTTCTCCACAGATACGCAGTATTTT.

Only a few counts were recorded for this clone. CDR3 in amino acids: CAISESPTGGGNEQFF. The DNA of the CDR3 is TGTGCCATCAGTGAGTCCCCAACGGGAGGGGGTAATGAGCAGTTCTTC. The chain joins TRBV10-3 to TRBJ2-1; 8 nucleotides agree with TRBD2. V trimming: 0 bases; J trimming: 7 bases; junction bases outside the gene matches: 8. Germline assignment: CDR1 ENHRY and CDR2 SYGVKD. The CDR3 sequence is 16 residues long.